A single sample gave rise to the 10 T cell receptor beta chains below, sequenced in a study of identical twins. TCRdb passed the 5' RACE reads through MiXCR, listing each CDR3 protein once. This repertoire shows some 1,600,000 distinct CDR3 sequences, about 32% found once; its top ten account for more than 0.25%. Material for sequencing was cord blood. Receptor source: a newborn girl in good health.

As regards this clonotype: Mismatch with germline at one junction end may stem from a read error. The V and J genes are TRBV20-1 and TRBJ1-2; perhaps TRBD1 as D (6 bases). The CDR3 is 13 amino acids. CDR1 and CDR2 (germline): DFQATT, SNEGSKA (reference sequence). For the CDR3, the DNA is TGCGGTGCTAGAGGGGACAAAAACTATGGCTACACCTTC. Translating it yields CGARGDKNYGYTF.

This clonotype was counted between two and nine times. The chain carries TRBV11-2 and TRBJ1-1, with TRBD1 as a possible D gene (5 bases). This CDR3 contains 15 residues. With 4 bases removed from V and 0 bases from J, the gap between germline ends came to 12 bases. Germline V CDR1 and CDR2: SGHAT, FQNNGV. For the CDR3, the DNA is TGTGCCAGCAGCTCCCGTGTGGGGCTGAACACTGAAGCTTTCTTT. Translating it yields CASSSRVGLNTEAFF.

The chain couples TRBV10-2 to TRBJ2-1; TRBD2 agrees at 9 bases. V gave up 6 bases and J gave up 4 bases; unmatched junction bases: 7. Per germline, CDR1 WSHSY and CDR2 SAAADI. The CDR3 is made up of 15 amino acids. The CDR3 DNA sequence: TGCGCCAGCAGGCCAGAGACTAGCGGATACAATGAGCAGTTCTTC. Its translation is CASRPETSGYNEQFF.

The J gene is TRBJ1-4, the V gene TRBV7-9; maybe TRBD1 (5 bases). Germline CDR1 and CDR2: SEHNR and FQNEAQ (reference sequence). Trimming removed 4 bases at V and 2 bases at J, with 14 bases between. This CDR3 is 16 amino acids long. The CDR3, as DNA: TGTGCCAGCAGCTCCCCGCGGGGCTTGACTAATGAAAAACTGTTTTTT. It specifies CASSSPRGLTNEKLFF.

This sequence joins TRBV20-1 and TRBJ2-4, with 7 bases fitting TRBD1. The trim removed 4 bases at V and 3 bases at J, leaving 3 bases unmatched. The germline V gene has CDR1 DFQATT and CDR2 SNEGSKA (reference sequence). The CDR3 length is 13 residues. CDR3 in amino acids: CSAIPGGKNIQYF. As DNA, the CDR3 is TGCAGTGCTATCCCAGGGGGCAAAAACATTCAGTACTTC.

This clonotype occurred many times. The chain uses TRBV3-1 and TRBJ2-1; TRBD2 is a possible D gene (5 bases). There are 15 residues in the CDR3. Trimming pared 3 bases from V and 5 bases from J, leaving 14 bases between. Germline V CDR1 and CDR2: LGHDT, YNNKEL (reference sequence). CDR3 residues: CASSHFRELDNEQFF. The DNA of the CDR3 is TGTGCCAGCAGCCATTTCCGGGAATTAGACAATGAGCAGTTCTTC.

Remarks on this clonotype: The junction and the germline gene differ at one end; a read error may be behind it. The gene calls are TRBV4-1 and TRBJ1-2; D uncertain. This CDR3 spans 15 amino acids. Germline V gene sequence: CDR1 MGHRA, CDR2 YSYEKL. Here the CDR3 DNA reads TGCGCCAGCAGACAAGAAGGGAATAGGGCCTATGGCTACACCTTC. It specifies CASRQEGNRAYGYTF.

This clonotype has only a few counts. The V call is TRBV10-3, the J call TRBJ1-5, with a possible D match to TRBD1 (6 bases). This CDR3 spans 18 amino acids. V was pared by 4 bases and J by 2 bases, with 21 bases between. CDR1 is ENHRY, CDR2 SYGVKD, per germline. This chain's CDR3 is CAISAFKITGHRNQPQHF. The CDR3 bases are TGTGCCATCAGTGCCTTTAAAATAACAGGGCATCGCAATCAGCCCCAGCATTTT.

For this clonotype: The junction departs from the called germline gene at one end, perhaps through a read error. This chain links TRBV27 with TRBJ2-7; D remains ambiguous. Germline V CDR1 and CDR2: MNHEY, SMNVEV (reference sequence). This CDR3 contains 12 residues. CDR3 loop: CASSPLSYERYF. DNA of the CDR3: TGTGCCAGCAGCCCTCTCTCCTACGAGCGGTACTTC.

The rearrangement links TRBV5-8 to TRBJ2-4, with 13 bases matching TRBD2. Germline CDR1 reads SGHTS; CDR2 reads YDEGEE. Unmatched junction bases numbered 13, after V lost 3 bases and J lost 4 bases. The CDR3 runs to 19 residues. CDR3 nucleotides: TGTGCCAGCAGCTCCGGACTAGCGGGAGTCAGCACCCTTAAAAACATTCAGTACTTC. Protein product: CASSSGLAGVSTLKNIQYF.